This TCR beta chain was sequenced during a study of beta chain features in type 1 diabetes. Broader study findings: The study left unresolved whether HLA type influences TCRB rearrangement.

In the case of this clone: Its antigen is as yet unknown.

All of the isolated RNA was reverse transcribed, so expressed TCRB transcripts were sequenced. Assay: immunoSEQ multiplex PCR; the TCRdb copy retains only in-frame clones and omits some. The sample comprises approximately 380,000 clones, over 13% of which are singletons, and about 0.019% rests with the top ten. Looked up from germline, CDR1 is GTSNPN and CDR2 is SVGIG (reference sequence). The ends lost 3 bases at V and 1 base at J; junction bases unmatched: 1. The CDR3 contains 13 residues. The chain uses TRBV30 and TRBJ2-5, with 8 bases fitting TRBD2. The TCR was taken from a young woman in good health. Sequencing used naive CD4+ T cells from blood. The CDR3 region has the DNA TGTGCCTGGAGACTAGCGGCCCAAGAGACCCAGTACTTC. It encodes CAWRLAAQETQYF.